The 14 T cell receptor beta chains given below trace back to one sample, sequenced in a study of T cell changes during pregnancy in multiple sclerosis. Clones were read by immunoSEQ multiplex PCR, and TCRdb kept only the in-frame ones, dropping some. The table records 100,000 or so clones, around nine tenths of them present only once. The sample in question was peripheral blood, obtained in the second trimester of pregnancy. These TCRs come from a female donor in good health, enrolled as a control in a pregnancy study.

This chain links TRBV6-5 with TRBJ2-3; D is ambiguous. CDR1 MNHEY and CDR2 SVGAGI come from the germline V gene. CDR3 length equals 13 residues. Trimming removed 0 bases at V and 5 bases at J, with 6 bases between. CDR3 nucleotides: TGTGCCAGCAGTTACTCTAACAAAGATACGCAGTATTTT. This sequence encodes CASSYSNKDTQYF.

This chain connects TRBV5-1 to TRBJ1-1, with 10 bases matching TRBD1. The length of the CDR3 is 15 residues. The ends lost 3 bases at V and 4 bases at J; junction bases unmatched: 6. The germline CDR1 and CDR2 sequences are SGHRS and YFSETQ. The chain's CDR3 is CASSSSGTGVTEAFF. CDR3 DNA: TGCGCCAGCAGCTCATCCGGGACAGGGGTCACTGAAGCTTTCTTT. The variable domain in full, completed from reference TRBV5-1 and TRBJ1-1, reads KAGVTQTPRYLIKTRGQQVTLSCSPISGHRSVSWYQQTPGQGLQFLFEYFSETQRNKGNFPGRFSGRQFSNSRSEMNVSTLELGDSALYLCASSSSGTGVTEAFFGQGTRLTVV.

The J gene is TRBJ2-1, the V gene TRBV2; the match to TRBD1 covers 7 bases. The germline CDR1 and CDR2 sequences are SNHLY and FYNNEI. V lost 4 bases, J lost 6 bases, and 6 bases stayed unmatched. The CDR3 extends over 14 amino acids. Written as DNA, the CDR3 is TGTGCCAGCAGTGCTACAGGGGAACTCAATGAGCAGTTCTTC. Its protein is CASSATGELNEQFF.

The CDR3, as DNA: TGCGCCAGCAGCCCGCGGGGAAACTCCTACGAGCAGTACTTC. Amino acid sequence: CASSPRGNSYEQYF. J is TRBJ2-7 and V is TRBV4-3; D is possibly TRBD2 (6 bases). This CDR3 spans 14 amino acids. Trimming removed 4 bases from V and 0 bases from J, with 10 bases in between. CDR1 LGHNA and CDR2 YSLEER come from the germline V gene.

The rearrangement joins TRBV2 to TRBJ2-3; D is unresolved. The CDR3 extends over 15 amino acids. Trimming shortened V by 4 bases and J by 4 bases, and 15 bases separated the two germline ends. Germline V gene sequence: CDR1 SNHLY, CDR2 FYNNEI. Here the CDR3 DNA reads TGTGCCAGCAGTGTACGGTCTTGGGCGCCAGATACGCAGTATTTT. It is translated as CASSVRSWAPDTQYF.

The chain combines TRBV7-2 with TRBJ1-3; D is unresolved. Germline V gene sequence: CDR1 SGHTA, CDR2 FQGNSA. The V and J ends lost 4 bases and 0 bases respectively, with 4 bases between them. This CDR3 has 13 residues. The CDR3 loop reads CASSSNSGNTIYF. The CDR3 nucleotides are TGTGCCAGCAGCTCAAACTCTGGAAACACCATATATTTT.

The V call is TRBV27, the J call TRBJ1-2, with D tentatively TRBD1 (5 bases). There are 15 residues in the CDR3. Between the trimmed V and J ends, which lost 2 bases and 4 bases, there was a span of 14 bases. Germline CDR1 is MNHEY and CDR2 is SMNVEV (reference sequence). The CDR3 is CASSLRGLGGYGYTF. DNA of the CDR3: TGTGCCAGCAGTTTACGGGGGTTGGGTGGCTATGGCTACACCTTC.

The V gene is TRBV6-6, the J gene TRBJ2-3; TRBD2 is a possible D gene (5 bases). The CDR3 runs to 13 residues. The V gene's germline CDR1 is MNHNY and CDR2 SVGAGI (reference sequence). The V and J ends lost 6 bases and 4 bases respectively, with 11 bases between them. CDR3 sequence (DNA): TGTGCCAGCAGGACCTTCGGGGCAGATACGCAGTATTTT. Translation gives CASRTFGADTQYF.

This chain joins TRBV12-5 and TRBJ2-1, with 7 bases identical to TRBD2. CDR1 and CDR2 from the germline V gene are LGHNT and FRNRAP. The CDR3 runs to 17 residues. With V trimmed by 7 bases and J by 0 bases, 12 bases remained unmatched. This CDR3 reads CASDPFMSGDSYNEQFF. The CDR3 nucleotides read TGTGCTAGTGACCCCTTTATGAGCGGGGACTCCTACAATGAGCAGTTCTTC.

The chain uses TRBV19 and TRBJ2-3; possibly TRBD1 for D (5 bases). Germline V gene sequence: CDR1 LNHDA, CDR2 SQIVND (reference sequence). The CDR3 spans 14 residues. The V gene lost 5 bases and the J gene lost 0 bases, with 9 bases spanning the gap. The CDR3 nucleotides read TGTGCCAGTAGTGTCAGGGCTAGCACAGATACGCAGTATTTT. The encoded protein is CASSVRASTDTQYF.

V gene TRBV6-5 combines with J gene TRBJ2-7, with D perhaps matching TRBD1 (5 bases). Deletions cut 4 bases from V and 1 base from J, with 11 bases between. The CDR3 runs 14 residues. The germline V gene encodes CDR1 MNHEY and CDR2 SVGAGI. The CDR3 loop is CASSSLTESYEQYF. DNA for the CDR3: TGTGCCAGCAGTTCCTTGACAGAGTCCTACGAGCAGTACTTC.

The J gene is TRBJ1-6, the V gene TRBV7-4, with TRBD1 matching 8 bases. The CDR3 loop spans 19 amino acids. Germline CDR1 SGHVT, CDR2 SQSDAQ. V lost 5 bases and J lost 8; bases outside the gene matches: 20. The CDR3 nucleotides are TGTGCCAGCAGCCTCAGGGGGCGCGGACCAGCGGGAGGTTATTCACCCCTCCACTTT. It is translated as CASSLRGRGPAGGYSPLHF.

The CDR3 DNA sequence: TGTGCCAGCAGCTCGACACTCGACTATGGCTACACCTTC. This translates into CASSSTLDYGYTF. The chain is built from TRBV5-6 and TRBJ1-2; D ambiguous. The germline gives CDR1 SGHDT, CDR2 YYEEEE. V gave up 3 bases and J gave up 3 bases, with 9 bases separating them. The CDR3 runs 13 residues.

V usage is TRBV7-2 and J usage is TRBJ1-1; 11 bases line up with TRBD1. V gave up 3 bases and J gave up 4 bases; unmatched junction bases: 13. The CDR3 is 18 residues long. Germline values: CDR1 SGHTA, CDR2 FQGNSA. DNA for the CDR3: TGTGCCAGCAGCTTCGGACGGGACAGGGGGACCTCTTCCACTGAAGCTTTCTTT. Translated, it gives CASSFGRDRGTSSTEAFF.